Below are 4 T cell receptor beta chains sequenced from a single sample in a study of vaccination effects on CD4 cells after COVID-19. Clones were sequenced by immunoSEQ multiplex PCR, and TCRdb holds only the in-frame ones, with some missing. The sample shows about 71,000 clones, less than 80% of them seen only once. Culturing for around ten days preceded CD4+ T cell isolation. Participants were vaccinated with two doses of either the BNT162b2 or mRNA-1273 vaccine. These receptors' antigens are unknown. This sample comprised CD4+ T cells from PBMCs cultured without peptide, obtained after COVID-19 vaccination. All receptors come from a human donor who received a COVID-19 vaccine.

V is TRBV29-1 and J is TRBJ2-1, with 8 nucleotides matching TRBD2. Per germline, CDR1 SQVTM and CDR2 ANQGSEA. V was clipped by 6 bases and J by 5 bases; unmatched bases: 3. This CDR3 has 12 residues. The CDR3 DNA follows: TGCAGCGTCCTCGGGGGGGACAATGAGCAGTTCTTC. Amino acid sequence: CSVLGGDNEQFF.

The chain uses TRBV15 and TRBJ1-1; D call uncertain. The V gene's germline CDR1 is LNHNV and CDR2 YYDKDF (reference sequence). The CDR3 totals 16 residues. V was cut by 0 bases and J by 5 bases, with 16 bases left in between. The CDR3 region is CATSRDLLEVGTEAFF. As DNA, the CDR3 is TGTGCCACCAGCAGAGATCTATTGGAAGTAGGAACTGAAGCTTTCTTT.

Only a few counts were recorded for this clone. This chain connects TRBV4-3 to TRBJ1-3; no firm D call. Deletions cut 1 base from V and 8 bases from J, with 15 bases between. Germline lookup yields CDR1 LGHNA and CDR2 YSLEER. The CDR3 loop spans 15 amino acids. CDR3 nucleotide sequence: TGCGCCAGCAGCCAAGCTCAGGTTCAGGCGGACACCATATATTTT. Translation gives CASSQAQVQADTIYF.

The CDR3: CASSPGLAGGRNTDTQYF. CDR3 in DNA: TGTGCCAGCAGCCCGGGACTAGCGGGGGGAAGGAACACAGATACGCAGTATTTT. The chain recombines TRBV5-4 with TRBJ2-3, with 15 bases fitting TRBD2. The germline V gene encodes CDR1 SGHNT and CDR2 YYREEE (reference sequence). The CDR3 sequence is 18 residues long. V was clipped by 4 bases and J by 2 bases; unmatched bases: 8. The entire variable domain, with the rest obtained from reference TRBV5-4 and TRBJ2-3, is as follows: ETGVTQSPTHLIKTRGQQVTLRCSSQSGHNTVSWYQQALGQGPQFIFQYYREEENGRGNFPPRFSGLQFPNYSSELNVNALELDDSALYLCASSPGLAGGRNTDTQYFGPGTRLTVL.